This T cell receptor beta chain came from a study of T-cell memory formation after mild COVID-19. As for the study in general: TCR clustering was largely donor specific.

UMIs and sample barcodes were carried by the TCR alpha and TCR beta cDNA libraries that 5'RACE produced using constant-segment primers. TCRdb re-called the 5' RACE reads with MiXCR, one entry per CDR3 protein. This table holds about 180,000 distinct CDR3 sequences, approximately 17% found once. The study's findings and limits: In pre-infection memory, a portion of responding clones appeared, which suggested that cross-reactive memory joined. A balance of CD4 and CD8 characterized clones contracting day 15 to 85, whereas later expanders leaned CD4+.

This clonotype was seen a few times. Its antigen is not identified. This CDR3 has 14 amino acids. Germline V gene sequence: CDR1 SGHRS, CDR2 YFSETQ. V shed 5 bases and J shed 5 bases, with 16 bases lying between them. The clonotype comes from a man between 18 and 29 years old who had mild COVID-19 (a few samples of this study predate the infection). Cell type and time point are not known. This rearrangement joins TRBV5-1 to TRBJ1-1, with D maybe TRBD1 (5 bases). Sequencing was done on a sample of PBMCs or a T cell subset sorted from them (not recorded which). CDR3 DNA: TGCGCCAGCAGGCCCCCGGGGGAGTGGACTGAAGCTTTCTTT. Encoded protein: CASRPPGEWTEAFF.